The rows below give T cell receptor beta chains drawn from one sample of a study of blood T cell repertoires in COVID-19. This table comes from immunoSEQ multiplex PCR, and its TCRdb copy is limited to in-frame clones, with some not included. The repertoire consists of just over 150,000 clones, with roughly 85% occurring once and the leading ten covering 3% to 4%. The sequenced sample consisted of peripheral blood. All receptors come from a human donor with acute or convalescent COVID-19. The donor label of this sample is uncertain. Each CDR3 is given with its conserved first and last residue. Each record gives: D gene, J gene, clone size, V gene, CDR3 DNA, CDR3 protein. The D gene is left open where the match is weak. Clone size is stated in some rows and not others, as once, few, many or a class when expanded.

d_call: -; j_call: TRBJ1-5; clone_size: -; v_call: TRBV6-5; cdr3_nt: TGTGCCAGCAGCCCGGACAGTAGCAATCAGCCCCAGCATTTT; cdr3_aa: CASSPDSSNQPQHF
d_call: TRBD1; j_call: TRBJ2-3; clone_size: -; v_call: TRBV5-4; cdr3_nt: TGTGCCATGGGACAGGCTAGCACAGATACGCAGTATTTT; cdr3_aa: CAMGQASTDTQYF
d_call: TRBD1; j_call: TRBJ1-2; clone_size: -; v_call: TRBV2; cdr3_nt: TGTGCCAGCAGTGCGGACAGGCCTTTCTATGGCTACACCTTC; cdr3_aa: CASSADRPFYGYTF
d_call: -; j_call: TRBJ2-2; clone_size: -; v_call: TRBV24-1; cdr3_nt: TGTGCCATCTCAAACAGGGACACCGGGGAGCTGTTTTTT; cdr3_aa: CAISNRDTGELFF
d_call: TRBD1; j_call: TRBJ2-5; clone_size: -; v_call: TRBV7-9; cdr3_nt: TGTGCCAGCAGCTACTTTCTTGACAGGGATCAAGAGACCCAGTACTTC; cdr3_aa: CASSYFLDRDQETQYF
d_call: TRBD2; j_call: TRBJ2-2; clone_size: once; v_call: TRBV24-1; cdr3_nt: TGTGCCACCACACCTAGCGGGGGGCCCCTCTACACCGGGGAGCTGTTTTTT; cdr3_aa: CATTPSGGPLYTGELFF
d_call: TRBD1; j_call: TRBJ1-3; clone_size: -; v_call: TRBV4-3; cdr3_nt: TGCGCCAGCAGCCAAGTGGGACAGGGGGCGCGGAGCATATATTTT; cdr3_aa: CASSQVGQGARSIYF
d_call: -; j_call: TRBJ1-1; clone_size: -; v_call: TRBV6-6; cdr3_nt: TGTGCCAGCAGTTACCCCGTATATGAAGCTTTCTTT; cdr3_aa: CASSYPVYEAFF
d_call: -; j_call: TRBJ1-2; clone_size: -; v_call: TRBV12-3/TRBV12-4; cdr3_nt: TGTGCCAGCAGTTCCTCTTCCTCGGGAGGCTACACCTTC; cdr3_aa: CASSSSSSGGYTF
d_call: -; j_call: TRBJ1-3; clone_size: -; v_call: TRBV30; cdr3_nt: TGTGCCTGGAGTAGGGGAGGAGCCGCCCGGAGGGGAAACACCATATATTTT; cdr3_aa: CAWSRGGAARRGNTIYF
d_call: TRBD1; j_call: TRBJ2-1; clone_size: -; v_call: TRBV9; cdr3_nt: TGTGCCAGCAGTTTTACAGGGGGCCCTGAGCAGTTCTTC; cdr3_aa: CASSFTGGPEQFF
d_call: TRBD2; j_call: TRBJ2-3; clone_size: -; v_call: TRBV4-3; cdr3_nt: TGCGCCAGCAGCCAAGATGGGCGGGGGAACACAGATACGCAGTATTTT; cdr3_aa: CASSQDGRGNTDTQYF
d_call: -; j_call: TRBJ1-5; clone_size: -; v_call: TRBV2; cdr3_nt: TGTGCCAGCAGCCTAACAGACAGGTTAAATCAGCCCCAGCATTTT; cdr3_aa: CASSLTDRLNQPQHF
d_call: -; j_call: TRBJ1-5; clone_size: few; v_call: TRBV3-1/TRBV3-2; cdr3_nt: TGTGCCAGCAGCCAAGGAGGCAATGGTCAGCCCCAGCATTTT; cdr3_aa: CASSQGGNGQPQHF
d_call: -; j_call: TRBJ1-1; clone_size: -; v_call: TRBV27; cdr3_nt: TGTGCCAGCAGTCGCCGCGGGGCGTCTGAAGCTTTCTTT; cdr3_aa: CASSRRGASEAFF
d_call: TRBD2; j_call: TRBJ2-3; clone_size: -; v_call: TRBV11-3; cdr3_nt: TGTGCCAGCAGCTCAAGACTAGCGGGGACAGATACGCAGTATTTT; cdr3_aa: CASSSRLAGTDTQYF
d_call: TRBD1; j_call: TRBJ1-2; clone_size: -; v_call: TRBV24-1; cdr3_nt: TGTGCCACCAGTGAACCGGGACAGTCGTTCTATGGCTACACCTTC; cdr3_aa: CATSEPGQSFYGYTF
d_call: TRBD1; j_call: TRBJ1-5; clone_size: -; v_call: TRBV2; cdr3_nt: TGTGCCAGCGGGGACAGGGGATATCAGCCCCAGCATTTT; cdr3_aa: CASGDRGYQPQHF
d_call: -; j_call: TRBJ1-1; clone_size: -; v_call: TRBV7-8; cdr3_nt: TGTGCCAGCAGCTTAAGGGGAACTGAAGCTTTCTTT; cdr3_aa: CASSLRGTEAFF
d_call: TRBD1; j_call: TRBJ2-5; clone_size: -; v_call: TRBV19; cdr3_nt: TGTGCCAGTAGTCGAGGACAGGGGGCTGTAGAGACCCAGTACTTC; cdr3_aa: CASSRGQGAVETQYF
d_call: TRBD1; j_call: TRBJ1-4; clone_size: -; v_call: TRBV11-2; cdr3_nt: TGTGCCAGCAGCTTTGTTTCACAGGGGTGGGCTGAAAAACTGTTTTTT; cdr3_aa: CASSFVSQGWAEKLFF
d_call: -; j_call: TRBJ2-7; clone_size: -; v_call: TRBV10-2; cdr3_nt: TGCGCCAGCAAGACGGGTGGGCAGGGGTCCTACGAGCAGTACTTC; cdr3_aa: CASKTGGQGSYEQYF
d_call: -; j_call: TRBJ1-6; clone_size: -; v_call: TRBV4-1; cdr3_nt: TGCGCCAGCAGCCGAGGGGACTACTCCTATAATTCACCCCTCCACTTT; cdr3_aa: CASSRGDYSYNSPLHF
d_call: TRBD1; j_call: TRBJ1-1; clone_size: -; v_call: TRBV10-3; cdr3_nt: TGTGCCATCAGTGACGTCACAGGGGTGAACACTGAAGCTTTCTTT; cdr3_aa: CAISDVTGVNTEAFF
d_call: -; j_call: TRBJ2-2; clone_size: -; v_call: TRBV7-2; cdr3_nt: TGTGCCAGCAGTTCCCGACAGGCGAACACCGGGGAGCTGTTTTTT; cdr3_aa: CASSSRQANTGELFF
d_call: TRBD2; j_call: TRBJ2-5; clone_size: -; v_call: TRBV5-4; cdr3_nt: TGTGCCAGCAGCGGGAGACTAGCGGGGGGGCTCAAAGAGACCCAGTACTTC; cdr3_aa: CASSGRLAGGLKETQYF
d_call: TRBD2; j_call: TRBJ2-1; clone_size: -; v_call: TRBV9; cdr3_nt: TGTGCCAGCAGCGGGACTAGCCCCAATGAGCAGTTCTTC; cdr3_aa: CASSGTSPNEQFF
d_call: -; j_call: TRBJ2-7; clone_size: -; v_call: TRBV18; cdr3_nt: TGTGCCAGCTCACCGGCGGAGGCCTACGAGCAGTACTTC; cdr3_aa: CASSPAEAYEQYF
d_call: TRBD1; j_call: TRBJ2-3; clone_size: once; v_call: TRBV6-5; cdr3_nt: TGTGCCAGCAGTTATCAGTGGGACAGGGCAACGCAGTATTTT; cdr3_aa: CASSYQWDRATQYF
d_call: TRBD1; j_call: TRBJ1-3; clone_size: -; v_call: TRBV7-9; cdr3_nt: TGTGCCAGCCGCCCCGGGACAGGGACTGGAAACACCATATATTTT; cdr3_aa: CASRPGTGTGNTIYF
d_call: -; j_call: TRBJ1-5; clone_size: -; v_call: TRBV27; cdr3_nt: TGTGCCACAGGGATGCGGGGGCGGGGGGCCAATCAGCCCCAGCATTTT; cdr3_aa: CATGMRGRGANQPQHF
d_call: -; j_call: TRBJ1-1; clone_size: -; v_call: TRBV5-1; cdr3_nt: TGCGCCAGCAGCACGCGGATACGAGGAAGGGGGATGAACACTGAAGCTTTCTTT; cdr3_aa: CASSTRIRGRGMNTEAFF